This T cell receptor beta chain was identified during a study of blood T cell repertoires in COVID-19 (dated by TCRdb to about 2020). Context from the whole study: The collaborator samples originated in the United States, Italy and Spain and spanned the acute and convalescent phases of COVID-19. The prospective study material was composed of cDNA or gDNA derived from T cells, B-cell-depleted T cells, or PBMCs. Deeply sampled blood TCRbeta repertoires from subjects exposed to, actively infected with, or recovered from COVID-19 were included in the dataset. The repertoires were released in a freely available public database intended as a resource for research on the immune response to SARS-CoV-2. Samples were obtained from the ongoing ImmuneRACE study (first 160 participants) and from 1,254 subjects provided by 6 global collaborators. The sample metadata nearly always contained a de-identified subject ID, COVID-19 status, age in years and sex. Where available, HLA class I and class II types were taken from metadata supplied by the sample provider and were not determined by assay-based typing. Broad study findings and their caveats: The amount of clinical and demographic metadata varied by source and participant and was provided uncurated.

Whole blood was collected in K2EDTA tubes by collaborating institutions according to the institutions' own protocols. For TCRbeta analysis, collaborators shipped samples in one of three forms: frozen whole blood, isolated PBMCs, or DNA extracted from either of those sample types. CDR1 and CDR2 (ENHRY, SYGVKD) derive from the germline V gene. Ends trimmed: V by 10 bases, J by 1 base; bases unmatched to a gene: 6. Reading from cysteine to phenylalanine, the CDR3 counts 13 amino acids. Only the CDR3 DNA is retained, 39 bases long and in frame from the first base. This clone showed up just a few times. The antigen this receptor binds is unknown. Base-call qualities are not available, and no considerably larger clone is one nucleotide away. TCRbeta CDR3 regions were amplified from genomic DNA using the immunoSEQ Assay, a bias-controlled multiplex PCR. Per the original workflow: The number of nucleated cells in each sample was estimated from the amplification of reference gene primers within the assay. To quantify the absolute abundance of each unique TCRbeta CDR3 rearrangement, sequence reads were collapsed and filtered. For each sample, productive Simpson clonality was calculated as the square root of Simpson's diversity index across productive rearrangements. TCRdb obtained this table from immuneACCESS and retained in-frame rearrangements with V and J assigned. These tables miss some clones; where compared with another copy, unresolved V genes account for less than half of the shortfall, and the remainder is unexplained. V, J and clone size are those of that table, while D and trimming were read from the DNA. A total of about 490,000 clones appear in this sample, approximately 85% of them only once. The biggest ten clones account for roughly 3.2% of the sample.

The sequence came from a human donor in a cohort sampled during active COVID-19. The chain is encoded by TRBV10-3 joined to TRBJ1-1, and 7 bases in between align with TRBD1. The source material was peripheral blood. Here is the DNA: TGTGCCAACCAGGGACAGCAGAACACTGAAGCTTTCTTT. It specifies CANQGQQNTEAFF.